This T cell receptor beta chain is from a study of vaccination and CD4 T cells after COVID-19. The CDR3 length is 14 residues. Germline assignment: CDR1 SGHVS and CDR2 FQNEAQ. V lost 3 bases and J lost 3, with 11 bases in between. This clonotype has a handful of counts. The antigen is undetermined. CD4+ T cells that had been cultured provided DNA sequenced with the Oncomine TCR Beta short-read assay. TCRdb independently ran MiXCR on the PCR reads; one entry per CDR3 protein. The profile shows around 21,000 distinct CDR3 sequences, around 52% of them singletons. Described treatment: approximately 11-day PBMC culture with coronavirus spike peptide pools or control peptides (ViraFEST assay).

The sequence was obtained from a human donor who had recovered from COVID-19. The sequencing sample was made of CD4+ T cells from blood, cultured in vitro. This chain joins TRBV7-8 and TRBJ2-5; no clear D. The DNA of the CDR3 is TGTGCCAGCAGCTTGGCAGGAGAAAAAGAGACCCAGTACTTC. This sequence encodes CASSLAGEKETQYF. The whole variable domain, filled in from reference TRBV7-8 and TRBJ2-5, reads GAGVSQSPRYKVAKRGQDVALRCDPISGHVSLFWYQQALGQGPEFLTYFQNEAQLDKSGLPSDRFFAERPEGSVSTLKIQRTQQEDSAVYLCASSLAGEKETQYFGPGTRLLVL.